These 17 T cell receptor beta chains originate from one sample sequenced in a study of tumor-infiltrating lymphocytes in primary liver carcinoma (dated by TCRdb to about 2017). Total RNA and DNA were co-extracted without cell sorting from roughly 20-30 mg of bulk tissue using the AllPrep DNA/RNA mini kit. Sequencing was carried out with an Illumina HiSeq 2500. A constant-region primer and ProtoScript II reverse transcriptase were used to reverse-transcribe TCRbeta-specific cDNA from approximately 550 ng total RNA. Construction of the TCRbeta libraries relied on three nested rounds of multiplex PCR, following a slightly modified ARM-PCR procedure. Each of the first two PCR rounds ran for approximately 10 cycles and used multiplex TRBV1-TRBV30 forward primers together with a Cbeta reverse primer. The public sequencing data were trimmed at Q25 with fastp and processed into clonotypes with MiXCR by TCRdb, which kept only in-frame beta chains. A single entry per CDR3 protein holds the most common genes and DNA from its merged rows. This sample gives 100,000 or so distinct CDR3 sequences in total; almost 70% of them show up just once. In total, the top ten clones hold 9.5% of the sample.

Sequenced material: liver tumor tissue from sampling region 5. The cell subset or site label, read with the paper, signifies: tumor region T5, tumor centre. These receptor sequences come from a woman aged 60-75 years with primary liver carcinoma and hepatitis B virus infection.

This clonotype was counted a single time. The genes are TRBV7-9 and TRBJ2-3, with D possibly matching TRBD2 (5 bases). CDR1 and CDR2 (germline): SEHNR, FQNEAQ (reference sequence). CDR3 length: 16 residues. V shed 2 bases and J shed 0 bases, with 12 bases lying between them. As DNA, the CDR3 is TGTGCCAGCAGCTTAAGGGCGGGCGCAAGCACAGATACGCAGTATTTT. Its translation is CASSLRAGASTDTQYF.

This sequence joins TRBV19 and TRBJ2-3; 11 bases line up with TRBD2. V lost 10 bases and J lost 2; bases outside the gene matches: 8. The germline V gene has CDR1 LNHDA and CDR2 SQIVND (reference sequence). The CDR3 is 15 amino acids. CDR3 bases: TGTGCCACCCTGGGACTAGCGGAGGTCACAGATACGCAGTATTTT. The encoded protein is CATLGLAEVTDTQYF.

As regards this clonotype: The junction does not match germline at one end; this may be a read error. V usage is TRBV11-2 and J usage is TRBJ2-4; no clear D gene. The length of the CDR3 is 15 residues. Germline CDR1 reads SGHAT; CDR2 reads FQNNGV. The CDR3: CASSLGGWWRDIRYF. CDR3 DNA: TGTGCCAGCAGCTTAGGTGGTTGGTGGCGCGACATTCGGTACTTC.

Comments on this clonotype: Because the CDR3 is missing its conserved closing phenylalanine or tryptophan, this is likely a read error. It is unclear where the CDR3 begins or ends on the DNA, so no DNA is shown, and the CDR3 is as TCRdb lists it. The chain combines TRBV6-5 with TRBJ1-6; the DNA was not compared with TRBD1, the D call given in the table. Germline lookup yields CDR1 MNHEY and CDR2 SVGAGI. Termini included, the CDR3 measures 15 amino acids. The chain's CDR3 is CASSLTGTGNSLFHS.

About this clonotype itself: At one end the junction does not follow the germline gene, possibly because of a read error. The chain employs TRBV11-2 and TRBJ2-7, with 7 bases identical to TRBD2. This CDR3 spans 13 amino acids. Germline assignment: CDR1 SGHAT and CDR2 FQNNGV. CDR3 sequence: CASTFQPGGEQYF. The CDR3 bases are TGCGCCAGCACCTTTCAGCCCGGGGGGGAGCAGTACTTC. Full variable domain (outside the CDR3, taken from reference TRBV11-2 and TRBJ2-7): EAGVAQSPRYKIIEKRQSVAFWCNPISGHATLYWYQQILGQGPKLLIQFQNNGVVDDSQLPKDRFSAERLKGVDSTLKIQPAKLEDSAVYLCASTFQPGGEQYFGPGTRLTVT.

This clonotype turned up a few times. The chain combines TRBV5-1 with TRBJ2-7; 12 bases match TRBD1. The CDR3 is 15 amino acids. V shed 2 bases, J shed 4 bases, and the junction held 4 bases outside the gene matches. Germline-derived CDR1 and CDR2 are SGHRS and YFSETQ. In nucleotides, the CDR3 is TGCGCCAGCAGCTTTGGGACAGGGGGCACTTACGAGCAGTACTTC. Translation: CASSFGTGGTYEQYF.

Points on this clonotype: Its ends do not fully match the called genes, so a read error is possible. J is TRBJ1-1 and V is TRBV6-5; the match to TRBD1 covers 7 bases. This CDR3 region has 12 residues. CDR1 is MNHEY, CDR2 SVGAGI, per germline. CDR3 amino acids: CASRRDSFETFF. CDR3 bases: TGTGCCAGCAGACGGGACAGTTTTGAAACTTTCTTT.

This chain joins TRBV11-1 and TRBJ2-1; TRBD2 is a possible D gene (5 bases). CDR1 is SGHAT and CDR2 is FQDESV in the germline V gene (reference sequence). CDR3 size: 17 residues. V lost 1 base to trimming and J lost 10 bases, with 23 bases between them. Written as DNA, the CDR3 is TGTGCCAGCAGCTTAGGTCGCTGGGAGTGGGGTGTCGACGAGCAGTTCTTC. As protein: CASSLGRWEWGVDEQFF.

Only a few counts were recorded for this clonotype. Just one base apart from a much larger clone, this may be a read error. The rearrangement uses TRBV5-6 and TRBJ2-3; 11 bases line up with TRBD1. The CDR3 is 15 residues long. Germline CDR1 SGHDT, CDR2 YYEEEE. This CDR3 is CASSSDRGLTDMQYF. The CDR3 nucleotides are TGTGCCAGCAGCTCGGACAGGGGGCTCACAGATATGCAGTATTTT.

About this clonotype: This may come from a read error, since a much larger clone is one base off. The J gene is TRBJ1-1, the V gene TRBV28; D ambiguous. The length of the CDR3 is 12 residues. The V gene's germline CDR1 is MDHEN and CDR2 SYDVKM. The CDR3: CANSGLNTEAFF. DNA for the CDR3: TGTGCCAACAGTGGGCTGAACACTGAAGCTTTCTTT.

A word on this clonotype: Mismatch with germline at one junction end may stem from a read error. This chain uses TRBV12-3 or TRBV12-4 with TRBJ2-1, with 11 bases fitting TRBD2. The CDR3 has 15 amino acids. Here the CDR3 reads CASSRSGRGYNEQFF. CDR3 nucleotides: TGTGCCAGCAGTCGTAGCGGGAGGGGGTACAATGAGCAGTTCTTT.

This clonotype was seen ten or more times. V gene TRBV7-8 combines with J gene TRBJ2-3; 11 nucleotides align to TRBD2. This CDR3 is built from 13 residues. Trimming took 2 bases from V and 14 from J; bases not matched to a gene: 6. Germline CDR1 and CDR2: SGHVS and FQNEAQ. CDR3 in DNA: TGTGCCAGCAGCTTATCGCCGGGACTAGCGGCGTATTTT. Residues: CASSLSPGLAAYF.

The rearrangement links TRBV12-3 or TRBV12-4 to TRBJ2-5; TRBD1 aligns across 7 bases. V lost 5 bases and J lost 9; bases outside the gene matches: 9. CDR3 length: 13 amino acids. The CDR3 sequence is CASSIDRARAQYF. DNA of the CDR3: TGTGCCAGCAGTATAGACAGGGCCAGGGCCCAGTACTTC.

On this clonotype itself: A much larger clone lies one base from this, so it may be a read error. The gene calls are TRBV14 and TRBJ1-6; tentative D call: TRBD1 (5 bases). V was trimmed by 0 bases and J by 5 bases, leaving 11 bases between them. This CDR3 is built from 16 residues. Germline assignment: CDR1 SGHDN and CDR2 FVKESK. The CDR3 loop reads CASSQEVGRNNSPLHF. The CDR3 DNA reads TGTGCCAGCAGCCAAGAAGTGGGGCGGAATAATTCACCCCTCCACTTT.

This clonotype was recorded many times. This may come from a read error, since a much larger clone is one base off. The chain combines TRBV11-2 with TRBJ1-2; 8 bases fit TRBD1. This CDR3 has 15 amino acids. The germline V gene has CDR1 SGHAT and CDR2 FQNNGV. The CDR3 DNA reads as TGTGCCTGCAGCTTAGCCGGACAGGGTTACTATGGCTACACCTTC. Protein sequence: CACSLAGQGYYGYTF. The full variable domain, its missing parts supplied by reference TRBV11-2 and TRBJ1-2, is EAGVAQSPRYKIIEKRQSVAFWCNPISGHATLYWYQQILGQGPKLLIQFQNNGVVDDSQLPKDRFSAERLKGVDSTLKIQPAKLEDSAVYLCACSLAGQGYYGYTFGSGTRLTVV.

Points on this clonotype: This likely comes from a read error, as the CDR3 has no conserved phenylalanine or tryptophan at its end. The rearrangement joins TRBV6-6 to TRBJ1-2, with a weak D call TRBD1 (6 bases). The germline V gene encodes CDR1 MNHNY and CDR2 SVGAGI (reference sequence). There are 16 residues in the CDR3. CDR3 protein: CASSYPGQKAKYGYTL. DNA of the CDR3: TGTGCCAGTAGCTACCCCGGACAGAAAGCTAAATATGGCTACACCCTC.

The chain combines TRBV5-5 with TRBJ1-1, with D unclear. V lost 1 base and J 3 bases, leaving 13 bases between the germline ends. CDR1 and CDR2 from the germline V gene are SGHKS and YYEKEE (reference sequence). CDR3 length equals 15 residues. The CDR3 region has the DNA TGTGCCAGCAGCTTGTGGTCCGTGGGAGACACTGAAGCTTTCTTT. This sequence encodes CASSLWSVGDTEAFF.